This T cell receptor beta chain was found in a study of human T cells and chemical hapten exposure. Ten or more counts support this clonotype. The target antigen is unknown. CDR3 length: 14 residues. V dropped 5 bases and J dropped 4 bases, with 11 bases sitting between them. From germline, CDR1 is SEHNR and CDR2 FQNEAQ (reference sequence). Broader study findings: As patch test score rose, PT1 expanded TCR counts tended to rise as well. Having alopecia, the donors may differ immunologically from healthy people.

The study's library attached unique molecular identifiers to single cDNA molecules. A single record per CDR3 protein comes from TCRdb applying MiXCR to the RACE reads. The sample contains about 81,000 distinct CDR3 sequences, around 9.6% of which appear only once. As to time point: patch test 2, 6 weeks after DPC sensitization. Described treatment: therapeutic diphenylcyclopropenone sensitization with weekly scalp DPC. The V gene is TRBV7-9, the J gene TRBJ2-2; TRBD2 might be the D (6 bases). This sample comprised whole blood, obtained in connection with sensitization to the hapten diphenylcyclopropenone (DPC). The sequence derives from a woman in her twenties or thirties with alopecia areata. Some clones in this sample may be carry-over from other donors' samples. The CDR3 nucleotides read TGTGCCAGCAGCGGCACTAGCCGCACCGGGGAGCTGTTTTTT. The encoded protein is CASSGTSRTGELFF.